Listed below are T cell receptor beta chains from one sample, sequenced in a study of beta chain features in type 1 diabetes. Assay used: immunoSEQ multiplex PCR; TCRdb lists only in-frame clones, some missing. Among 200,000 to 250,000 clones listed, approximately 11% were seen once. The sequenced sample consisted of central memory CD4+ T cells from blood. These receptors were taken from a man aged 18 to 29 in good health. CDR3s include the opening cysteine and the closing phenylalanine or tryptophan. The order of the fields is V gene, J gene, clone size, D gene, CDR3 length, CDR3 DNA, CDR3 protein. A D gene is named only where the DNA matches it firmly. Expanded clones get a size class; other rows say once, few or many, or leave the size out.

v_call: TRBV10-3; j_call: TRBJ2-2; clone_size: NA; d_call: TRBD2; cdr3_length: 14; cdr3_nt: TGTGCCATCAGGGGGACTAGCCGGGACGGGGAGCTGTTTTTT; cdr3_aa: CAIRGTSRDGELFF
v_call: TRBV5-1; j_call: TRBJ1-1; clone_size: NA; d_call: NA; cdr3_length: 15; cdr3_nt: TGCGCCAGCAGCTTAAAGGGCCAGGGAGGCACTGAAGCTTTCTTT; cdr3_aa: CASSLKGQGGTEAFF
v_call: TRBV11-1; j_call: TRBJ2-7; clone_size: NA; d_call: TRBD2; cdr3_length: 18; cdr3_nt: TGTGCCAGCAGCTTGGGACTAGCGGGAGGCTCAAGCTCCTACGAGCAGTACTTC; cdr3_aa: CASSLGLAGGSSSYEQYF
v_call: TRBV18; j_call: TRBJ1-2; clone_size: few; d_call: TRBD1; cdr3_length: 13; cdr3_nt: TGTGCCAGCCAACCTGACAGGGGCGATGGCTACACCTTC; cdr3_aa: CASQPDRGDGYTF
v_call: TRBV25-1; j_call: TRBJ2-7; clone_size: few; d_call: NA; cdr3_length: 12; cdr3_nt: TGTGATACAAGGGGAAGGTGCTACGAGCAGTACTTC; cdr3_aa: CDTRGRCYEQYF
v_call: TRBV4-2; j_call: TRBJ2-1; clone_size: few; d_call: TRBD2; cdr3_length: 16; cdr3_nt: TGTGCCAGCAGCCAAGCGACTAGCGGGAGCTACAATGAGCAGTTCTTC; cdr3_aa: CASSQATSGSYNEQFF
v_call: TRBV11-2; j_call: TRBJ2-3; clone_size: many; d_call: NA; cdr3_length: 14; cdr3_nt: TGTGCCAGCAGCTCGGGACGACCTGGAGTTACGCAGTATTTT; cdr3_aa: CASSSGRPGVTQYF
v_call: TRBV7-8; j_call: TRBJ2-1; clone_size: NA; d_call: TRBD2; cdr3_length: 17; cdr3_nt: TGTGCCAGCAGCTTAGCCCCGGCTAGCGGGAGATTCAATGAGCAGTTCTTC; cdr3_aa: CASSLAPASGRFNEQFF
v_call: TRBV20-1; j_call: TRBJ2-1; clone_size: NA; d_call: NA; cdr3_length: 11; cdr3_nt: TGCAGTACGCCCTCCTACAATGAGCAGTTCTTC; cdr3_aa: CSTPSYNEQFF
v_call: TRBV7-2; j_call: TRBJ2-1; clone_size: many; d_call: NA; cdr3_length: 18; cdr3_nt: TGTGCCAGCAGTTTTGCACCCAGACTGGATGGCTCCTACAATGAGCAGTTCTTC; cdr3_aa: CASSFAPRLDGSYNEQFF
v_call: TRBV5-1; j_call: TRBJ2-7; clone_size: NA; d_call: NA; cdr3_length: 14; cdr3_nt: TGCGCCAGCAGCGGGACCGGACACCTCTACGAGCAGTACTTC; cdr3_aa: CASSGTGHLYEQYF
v_call: TRBV29-1; j_call: TRBJ2-1; clone_size: few; d_call: TRBD2; cdr3_length: 15; cdr3_nt: TGCAGCGCATGGACTAGCGGGAACTCCTACAATGAGCAGTTCTTC; cdr3_aa: CSAWTSGNSYNEQFF
v_call: TRBV2; j_call: TRBJ2-3; clone_size: NA; d_call: TRBD2; cdr3_length: 16; cdr3_nt: TGTGCCAGCAGTGAAGGACTAGCGGGAGGAGCAGATACGCAGTATTTT; cdr3_aa: CASSEGLAGGADTQYF
v_call: TRBV5-4; j_call: TRBJ2-1; clone_size: NA; d_call: TRBD2; cdr3_length: 16; cdr3_nt: TGTGCCAGCAGCTTGGCCGCTAGCGGGAGGGTAAATGAGCAGTTCTTC; cdr3_aa: CASSLAASGRVNEQFF
v_call: TRBV25-1; j_call: TRBJ2-1; clone_size: few; d_call: NA; cdr3_length: 14; cdr3_nt: TGTGCCAGCAGTGAATGGCAAGACTACAATGAGCAGTTCTTC; cdr3_aa: CASSEWQDYNEQFF
v_call: TRBV6-1; j_call: TRBJ2-7; clone_size: NA; d_call: TRBD2; cdr3_length: 15; cdr3_nt: TGTGCCAGCAGCTTGGGACTAGCGGATTCCTACGAGCAGTACTTC; cdr3_aa: CASSLGLADSYEQYF
v_call: TRBV10-3; j_call: TRBJ2-3; clone_size: NA; d_call: NA; cdr3_length: 13; cdr3_nt: TGTGCCATCAGTGAGGCGTTTTCAGATACGCAGTATTTT; cdr3_aa: CAISEAFSDTQYF
v_call: TRBV28; j_call: TRBJ2-5; clone_size: NA; d_call: NA; cdr3_length: 13; cdr3_nt: TGTGCCAGCAGTACAGGGTCGGAAGAGACCCAGTACTTC; cdr3_aa: CASSTGSEETQYF
v_call: TRBV4-3; j_call: TRBJ2-6; clone_size: many; d_call: NA; cdr3_length: 15; cdr3_nt: TGCGCCAGCAGCCAGCGATACTCTGGGGCCAACGTCCTGACTTTC; cdr3_aa: CASSQRYSGANVLTF
v_call: TRBV19; j_call: TRBJ2-1; clone_size: few; d_call: TRBD1; cdr3_length: 16; cdr3_nt: TGTGCCAGTAGTGCCTACTCGGGACAGGGGGCAAGTGAGCAGTTCTTC; cdr3_aa: CASSAYSGQGASEQFF
v_call: TRBV30; j_call: TRBJ2-7; clone_size: many; d_call: TRBD1; cdr3_length: 13; cdr3_nt: TGTGCCGTTGGGACAGGGAGTGTCCACGAGCAGTACTTC; cdr3_aa: CAVGTGSVHEQYF
v_call: TRBV15; j_call: TRBJ2-6; clone_size: NA; d_call: NA; cdr3_length: 14; cdr3_nt: TGTGCCACCAGCAGGGGCTCTGGGGCCAACGTCCTGACTTTC; cdr3_aa: CATSRGSGANVLTF
v_call: TRBV7-2; j_call: TRBJ1-5; clone_size: many; d_call: TRBD1; cdr3_length: 13; cdr3_nt: TGTGCCAGCAGCACCAGGGGGCAACAGCCCCAGCATTTT; cdr3_aa: CASSTRGQQPQHF
v_call: TRBV7-9; j_call: TRBJ1-3; clone_size: few; d_call: NA; cdr3_length: 15; cdr3_nt: TGTGCCAGCAGCTTGACTCTTGGATCAGGAAACACCATATATTTT; cdr3_aa: CASSLTLGSGNTIYF
v_call: TRBV4-3; j_call: TRBJ1-2; clone_size: few; d_call: NA; cdr3_length: 13; cdr3_nt: TGCGCCAGCAGCCATAGGGGAGACTATGGCTACACCTTC; cdr3_aa: CASSHRGDYGYTF
v_call: TRBV5-1; j_call: TRBJ2-6; clone_size: few; d_call: NA; cdr3_length: 17; cdr3_nt: TGCGCCAGCAGCTCAATTCCGGGTGCCTCTGGGGCCAACGTCCTGACTTTC; cdr3_aa: CASSSIPGASGANVLTF
v_call: TRBV4-3; j_call: TRBJ1-2; clone_size: NA; d_call: NA; cdr3_length: 14; cdr3_nt: TGCGCCAGCAGCCGAGAGGGGACGAACTATGGCTACACCTTC; cdr3_aa: CASSREGTNYGYTF
v_call: TRBV19; j_call: TRBJ2-7; clone_size: few; d_call: TRBD1; cdr3_length: 15; cdr3_nt: TGTGCCAGTAGTGGTCGGACAGGCTACTCCTACGAGCAGTACTTC; cdr3_aa: CASSGRTGYSYEQYF
v_call: TRBV5-1; j_call: TRBJ2-4; clone_size: many; d_call: NA; cdr3_length: 16; cdr3_nt: TGCGCCAGCAGCTTGGATGGGGCCCCAGCCAAAAACATTCAGTACTTC; cdr3_aa: CASSLDGAPAKNIQYF
v_call: TRBV4-1; j_call: TRBJ1-4; clone_size: NA; d_call: TRBD1; cdr3_length: 15; cdr3_nt: TGCGCCAGCAGCCAAGACGACAGGGCGGGTGAAAAACTGTTTTTT; cdr3_aa: CASSQDDRAGEKLFF
v_call: TRBV19; j_call: TRBJ2-5; clone_size: NA; d_call: NA; cdr3_length: 15; cdr3_nt: TGTGCCAGTAGTATAGATCGGGCAGGGAGTGAGACCCAGTACTTC; cdr3_aa: CASSIDRAGSETQYF
v_call: TRBV5-6; j_call: TRBJ2-7; clone_size: few; d_call: TRBD1; cdr3_length: 15; cdr3_nt: TGTGCCAGCAGCCACGGGACAGGGGGCACCTACGAGCAGTACTTC; cdr3_aa: CASSHGTGGTYEQYF
v_call: TRBV6-5; j_call: TRBJ1-5; clone_size: NA; d_call: NA; cdr3_length: 13; cdr3_nt: TGTGCCAGCAGTTACACAGAGTATCAGCCCCAGCATTTT; cdr3_aa: CASSYTEYQPQHF
v_call: TRBV6-5; j_call: TRBJ2-4; clone_size: few; d_call: NA; cdr3_length: 14; cdr3_nt: TGTGCCAGCAGCCCCGGGACACTCTTAAACATTCAGTACTTC; cdr3_aa: CASSPGTLLNIQYF
v_call: TRBV30; j_call: TRBJ1-3; clone_size: NA; d_call: NA; cdr3_length: 12; cdr3_nt: TGTGCCTGGAGTGTCCGGGAAAACACCATATATTTT; cdr3_aa: CAWSVRENTIYF
v_call: TRBV28; j_call: TRBJ2-5; clone_size: once; d_call: NA; cdr3_length: 13; cdr3_nt: TGTGCCAGCAGTTTGGGGTACCAAGAGACCCAGTACTTC; cdr3_aa: CASSLGYQETQYF
v_call: TRBV29-1; j_call: TRBJ2-7; clone_size: few; d_call: NA; cdr3_length: 13; cdr3_nt: TGCAGCGTTGTGGACCCTCCTAAGAACGAGCAGTACTTC; cdr3_aa: CSVVDPPKNEQYF
v_call: TRBV9; j_call: TRBJ2-4; clone_size: NA; d_call: NA; cdr3_length: 13; cdr3_nt: TGTGCCAGCAGCGGGGGGCCCAAAAACATTCAGTACTTC; cdr3_aa: CASSGGPKNIQYF
v_call: TRBV29-1; j_call: TRBJ2-7; clone_size: NA; d_call: NA; cdr3_length: 13; cdr3_nt: TGCAGCGTTCTCGGTCGCGGAGCCTACGAGCAGTACTTC; cdr3_aa: CSVLGRGAYEQYF
v_call: TRBV18; j_call: TRBJ2-7; clone_size: NA; d_call: TRBD1; cdr3_length: 14; cdr3_nt: TGTGCCAGCTCTCGGGACAGGGTCTCCTACGAGCAGTACTTC; cdr3_aa: CASSRDRVSYEQYF
v_call: TRBV2; j_call: TRBJ2-1; clone_size: NA; d_call: NA; cdr3_length: 13; cdr3_nt: TGTGCCAGCAGTGAAGACTACTACAATGAGCAGTTCTTC; cdr3_aa: CASSEDYYNEQFF
v_call: TRBV4-3; j_call: TRBJ2-1; clone_size: few; d_call: TRBD2; cdr3_length: 15; cdr3_nt: TGCGCCAGCAGCCTCGAGCGGGACTCCTACAATGAGCAGTTCTTC; cdr3_aa: CASSLERDSYNEQFF
v_call: TRBV7-9; j_call: TRBJ2-5; clone_size: few; d_call: NA; cdr3_length: 15; cdr3_nt: TGTGCCAGCAGCTTAGGAGTAGGTCCAGAAGAGACCCAGTACTTC; cdr3_aa: CASSLGVGPEETQYF
v_call: TRBV4-1; j_call: TRBJ2-6; clone_size: few; d_call: TRBD1; cdr3_length: 18; cdr3_nt: TGCGCCAGCAGCCTTGGGGCGGACAGGGGTTCTGGGGCCAACGTCCTGACTTTC; cdr3_aa: CASSLGADRGSGANVLTF
v_call: TRBV5-6; j_call: TRBJ1-5; clone_size: NA; d_call: TRBD1; cdr3_length: 16; cdr3_nt: TGTGCCAGCAGCTTGTTCCGGACAGGGGAAGCTCAGCCCCAGCATTTT; cdr3_aa: CASSLFRTGEAQPQHF
v_call: TRBV21-1; j_call: TRBJ2-3; clone_size: few; d_call: NA; cdr3_length: 10; cdr3_nt: TGTGCCAGCGGAGGAGATACGCAGTATTTT; cdr3_aa: CASGGDTQYF
v_call: TRBV7-9; j_call: TRBJ2-3; clone_size: NA; d_call: TRBD2; cdr3_length: 17; cdr3_nt: TGTGCCAGCAGCGGCTCGCGGACTAGCGGGAGGACAGATACGCAGTATTTT; cdr3_aa: CASSGSRTSGRTDTQYF
v_call: TRBV7-2; j_call: TRBJ2-1; clone_size: few; d_call: TRBD2; cdr3_length: 14; cdr3_nt: TGTGCCAGCAGCGGGACTAGAGCTTACAATGAGCAGTTCTTC; cdr3_aa: CASSGTRAYNEQFF
v_call: TRBV4-1; j_call: TRBJ2-7; clone_size: NA; d_call: TRBD1; cdr3_length: 15; cdr3_nt: TGCGCCAGCAGCCGAACAGGGGCACCTTCCTACGAGCAGTACTTC; cdr3_aa: CASSRTGAPSYEQYF
v_call: TRBV10-3; j_call: TRBJ1-1; clone_size: few; d_call: NA; cdr3_length: 13; cdr3_nt: TGTGCCATCGGTGTAGAACCGAACACTGAAGCTTTCTTT; cdr3_aa: CAIGVEPNTEAFF
v_call: TRBV6-6; j_call: TRBJ2-1; clone_size: NA; d_call: TRBD2; cdr3_length: 15; cdr3_nt: TGTGCCAGCAGCACCAATAGCGGGAGAAGTAGTGAGCAGTTCTTC; cdr3_aa: CASSTNSGRSSEQFF
v_call: TRBV4-2; j_call: TRBJ2-1; clone_size: few; d_call: NA; cdr3_length: 15; cdr3_nt: TGTGCCAGCAGCCAAGATGGGGCATATGTTGATGAGCAGTTCTTC; cdr3_aa: CASSQDGAYVDEQFF
v_call: TRBV2; j_call: TRBJ2-1; clone_size: NA; d_call: NA; cdr3_length: 16; cdr3_nt: TGTGCCAGCAGTGAACGGGGATATATATCTTACAATGAGCAGTTCTTC; cdr3_aa: CASSERGYISYNEQFF
v_call: TRBV7-2; j_call: TRBJ2-2; clone_size: NA; d_call: NA; cdr3_length: 12; cdr3_nt: TGTGCCAGCAGCTTACCCCCCGGGGAGCTGTTTTTT; cdr3_aa: CASSLPPGELFF
v_call: TRBV29-1; j_call: TRBJ2-3; clone_size: NA; d_call: NA; cdr3_length: 15; cdr3_nt: TGCAGCTTTCTGAGGCGGTCCACTAGCACAGATACGCAGTATTTT; cdr3_aa: CSFLRRSTSTDTQYF